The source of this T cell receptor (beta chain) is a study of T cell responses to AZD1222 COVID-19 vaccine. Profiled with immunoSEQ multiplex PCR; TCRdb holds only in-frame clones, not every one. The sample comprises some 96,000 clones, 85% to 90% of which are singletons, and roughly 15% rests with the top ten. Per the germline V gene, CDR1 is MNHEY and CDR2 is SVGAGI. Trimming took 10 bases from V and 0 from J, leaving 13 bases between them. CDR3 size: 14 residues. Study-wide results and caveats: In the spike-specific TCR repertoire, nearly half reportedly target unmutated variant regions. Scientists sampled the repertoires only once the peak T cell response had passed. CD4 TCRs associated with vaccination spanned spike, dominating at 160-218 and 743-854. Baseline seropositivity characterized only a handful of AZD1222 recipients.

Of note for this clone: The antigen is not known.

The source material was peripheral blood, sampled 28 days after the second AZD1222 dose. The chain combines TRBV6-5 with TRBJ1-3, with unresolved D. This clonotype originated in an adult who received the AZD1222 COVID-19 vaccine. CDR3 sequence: CATTPGNSGNTIYF. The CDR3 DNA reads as TGTGCCACCACCCCGGGGAACTCTGGAAACACCATATATTTT.